These 11 T cell receptor beta chains were sequenced from one sample in a study of CD8 T cells in ankylosing spondylitis. Study-level results: A TCR beta motif of about eight highly homologous variants appeared characteristic of ankylosing spondylitis blood.

TCRdb processed the 5' RACE reads anew with MiXCR; each CDR3 protein has one entry. The profile shows around 770,000 distinct CDR3 sequences, about 20% of them singletons. Which antigens these TCRs recognize remains unknown. Sequenced sample: blood, either unsorted or a sorted T cell fraction (not recorded which). All receptors come from a male donor with ankylosing spondylitis.

This chain joins TRBV29-1 and TRBJ2-7, with D possibly being TRBD2 (6 bases). Trimming left V 6 bases short and J 3 bases short, with 21 bases between. The CDR3 has 15 amino acids. Germline V gene data show CDR1 as SQVTM and CDR2 as ANQGSEA. Here the CDR3 reads CSVLTEGARSYEQYF. In DNA form, the CDR3 reads TGCAGCGTCCTAACGGAGGGAGCGAGGAGCTACGAGCAGTACTTC.

This clonotype was seen only a few times. The chain combines TRBV15 with TRBJ2-1; unclear D gene. The germline CDR1 and CDR2 sequences are LNHNV and YYDKDF (reference sequence). The germline V and J ends were trimmed by 0 bases and 6 bases, with 9 bases remaining between them. CDR3 length: 14 residues. The CDR3 protein is CATSRELAPNEQFF. For the CDR3, the DNA is TGTGCCACCAGCAGAGAATTGGCCCCCAATGAGCAGTTCTTC.

In its sample, this clonotype was seen a few times. The gene calls are TRBV7-9 and TRBJ1-2, with D possibly matching TRBD1 (5 bases). The length of the CDR3 is 15 residues. Germline lookup yields CDR1 SEHNR and CDR2 FQNEAQ (reference sequence). V dropped 5 bases and J dropped 4 bases, with 17 bases sitting between them. The CDR3 is CASSRSGTVTYGYTF. The CDR3 coding sequence is TGTGCCAGCAGCAGATCCGGGACTGTGACCTATGGCTACACCTTC.

The chain links TRBV20-1 to TRBJ1-2; the match to TRBD1 covers 9 bases. With 6 bases clipped from V and 7 bases from J, the junction kept 9 bases outside the gene matches. This CDR3 comprises 13 residues. CDR1 DFQATT and CDR2 SNEGSKA come from the germline V gene (reference sequence). CDR3 region: CSARDRVGFGYTF. DNA for the CDR3: TGCAGTGCGCGGGACAGGGTGGGCTTTGGCTACACCTTC.

Only a few counts were recorded for this clonotype. CDR3 in DNA: TGCGCCAGCAGCATAGGGACACTTAACGAGCAGTACTTC. The encoded protein is CASSIGTLNEQYF. The chain has TRBV4-1 and TRBJ2-7; D possibly corresponds to TRBD1 (6 bases). This CDR3 is built from 13 residues. Germline V gene sequence: CDR1 MGHRA, CDR2 YSYEKL. V gave up 5 bases and J gave up 5 bases, with 13 bases separating them.

The chain joins TRBV20-1 to TRBJ2-7, with 7 bases lining up with TRBD1. With 0 bases clipped from V and 2 bases from J, the junction kept 4 bases outside the gene matches. Per germline, CDR1 DFQATT and CDR2 SNEGSKA (reference sequence). The CDR3 is 14 residues long. CDR3: CSARDEDRPYEQYF. DNA of the CDR3: TGCAGTGCTAGAGATGAGGACAGGCCCTACGAGCAGTACTTC.

This clonotype was seen a handful of times. The chain combines TRBV27 with TRBJ1-2, with a possible D match to TRBD1 (6 bases). CDR3 size: 13 residues. The V end lost 2 bases, the J end lost 3 bases, and 7 bases lay between the germline ends. Germline V gene lookup returns CDR1 MNHEY and CDR2 SMNVEV (reference sequence). CDR3 residues: CASSLRTDYGYTF. CDR3 nucleotide sequence: TGTGCCAGCAGTTTAAGGACAGACTATGGCTACACCTTC.

The V gene is TRBV6-2 or TRBV6-3, the J gene TRBJ2-1, with 7 bases fitting TRBD2. Germline V lookup: CDR1 MNHEY, CDR2 SVGEGT. This CDR3 has 16 amino acids. J was trimmed by 9 bases and V by 2 bases; bases with no gene match: 13. The CDR3 protein is CASSYPIGLGPTEQFF. CDR3 nucleotides: TGTGCCAGCAGTTACCCGATCGGACTAGGCCCTACTGAGCAGTTCTTC.

This clonotype was observed many times. The J gene is TRBJ2-2, the V gene TRBV12-3 or TRBV12-4, with no clear D. The ends were cut back, 6 bases at V and 6 bases at J, with 8 bases in the middle. The CDR3 covers 12 residues. Written as DNA, the CDR3 is TGTGCCAGCAGCCCACTATCCGGGGAGCTGTTTTTT. This gives the protein CASSPLSGELFF.

This clonotype was picked up a small number of times. The CDR3 sequence: CATSVGDTGELFF. As DNA, the CDR3 is TGTGCCACCAGTGTGGGGGACACCGGGGAGCTGTTTTTT. The chain carries TRBV24-1 and TRBJ2-2, with D possibly being TRBD1 or TRBD2 (5 bases each). V lost 5 bases, J lost 3 bases, and 6 bases lay in between. The CDR3 contains 13 residues. Germline V gene data show CDR1 as KGHDR and CDR2 as SFDVKD.

The rearrangement uses TRBV12-3 or TRBV12-4 and TRBJ2-3; TRBD2 matches 9 bases. There are 14 residues in the CDR3. Trimming took 3 bases from V and 7 from J; bases not matched to a gene: 5. CDR3 DNA sequence: TGTGCCAGCAGTTTTTCAGCGGGGGGAAATACGCAGTATTTT. It is translated as CASSFSAGGNTQYF.